The 10 T cell receptor beta chains below all came from one sample that was sequenced in a study of blood T cells in healthy people across ages. A J-beta primer mix and a sample-barcoded 5' primer were used in a second PCR of about 7 to 12 cycles. TCRdb reprocessed the 5' RACE reads via MiXCR and lists one record per CDR3 protein. The sample consists of around 620,000 distinct CDR3 sequences, approximately 25% of them appearing once. Sequenced: blood. These receptor sequences come from a woman aged 70-85 years in good health.

Only a few counts were recorded for this clonotype. This sequence joins TRBV7-6 and TRBJ2-7, with D maybe TRBD1 (6 bases). Trimming pared 0 bases from V and 2 bases from J, leaving 11 bases between. The germline V gene has CDR1 SGHVS and CDR2 FNYEAQ. This CDR3 contains 15 residues. The CDR3 is CASSLATGYPYEQYF. CDR3 bases: TGTGCCAGCAGCTTAGCGACAGGCTACCCCTACGAGCAGTACTTC.

This clonotype was picked up a small number of times. The rearrangement joins TRBV7-3 to TRBJ2-5; TRBD2 might be the D (6 bases). The CDR3 contains 15 residues. Per the germline V gene, CDR1 is SGHTA and CDR2 is FQGTGA. The V gene lost 1 base and the J gene lost 2 bases, with 11 bases spanning the gap. Here the CDR3 DNA reads TGTGCCAGCAGCTTAATGGGACTTCCTCAAGAGACCCAGTACTTC. Protein sequence: CASSLMGLPQETQYF.

This clonotype was seen more than once but under ten times. The J gene is TRBJ2-3, the V gene TRBV4-3; D possibly corresponds to TRBD2 (6 bases). Per germline, CDR1 LGHNA and CDR2 YSLEER. Trimming took off 0 bases at V and 3 bases at J, with 10 bases between the two ends. The CDR3 extends over 15 amino acids. As DNA, the CDR3 is TGCGCCAGCAGCCAAGATGGGGGGACGACAGATACGCAGTATTTT. Its translation: CASSQDGGTTDTQYF.

The rearrangement uses TRBV7-9 and TRBJ1-2; 9 bases match TRBD1. The CDR3 is made up of 13 amino acids. The ends lost 6 bases at V and 7 bases at J; junction bases unmatched: 6. Germline-derived CDR1 and CDR2 are SEHNR and FQNEAQ (reference sequence). This CDR3 is CASRPTGGVGYTF. As DNA, the CDR3 is TGTGCCAGCAGGCCTACAGGGGGCGTTGGCTACACCTTC.

CDR3 in DNA: TGTGCCAGCAGTCTTCTTGGACAGGCCTGGGTTGGCTACACCTTC. Amino acids: CASSLLGQAWVGYTF. The V call is TRBV28, the J call TRBJ1-2; TRBD1 aligns across 7 bases. The CDR3 totals 15 residues. Germline values: CDR1 MDHEN, CDR2 SYDVKM. With V trimmed by 5 bases and J by 7 bases, 13 bases remained unmatched.

For this clonotype: Being one base from a much bigger clone, this may be a read error. The genes are TRBV7-8 and TRBJ2-1; D is possibly TRBD2 (7 bases). Germline V CDR1 and CDR2: SGHVS, FQNEAQ. The CDR3 totals 16 residues. In nucleotides, the CDR3 is TGTGCCAGCAGCCTAGGGGGAGCGGGGAGACACAATGATCAGTTCTTC. Translated: CASSLGGAGRHNDQFF.

This chain connects TRBV12-5 to TRBJ2-3; D is ambiguous. The CDR3 is 13 residues long. Germline CDR1 and CDR2: LGHNT and FRNRAP. The V gene lost 3 bases and the J gene lost 1 base, with 5 bases spanning the gap. CDR3 bases: TGTGCTAGTGGTTTATCCGGCACAGATACGCAGTATTTT. Its translation is CASGLSGTDTQYF.

Only a few counts were recorded for this clonotype. The chain uses TRBV6-2 or TRBV6-3 and TRBJ1-2; tentative D call: TRBD1 (6 bases). With 6 bases removed from V and 6 bases from J, the gap between germline ends came to 14 bases. Germline V gene lookup returns CDR1 MNHEY and CDR2 SVGEGT. The CDR3 consists of 13 residues. Written as DNA, the CDR3 is TGTGCCAGCAGGCTACAGGGAACCGATGGCTACACCTTC. This sequence encodes CASRLQGTDGYTF.

The chain carries TRBV11-3 and TRBJ1-2; D is unresolved. Trimming cost V 11 bases and J 0 bases, with 13 bases left between them. CDR1 and CDR2 from the germline V gene are SGHNT and YENEEA. This CDR3 is 13 amino acids long. The CDR3: CASAPDANYGYTF. CDR3 bases: TGTGCCTCTGCCCCGGACGCTAACTATGGCTACACCTTC.

In DNA form, the CDR3 reads TGTGCCAGCAGCCGGGGGCGGGTAGAGACCCAGTACTTC. Its translation is CASSRGRVETQYF. This chain connects TRBV11-2 to TRBJ2-5; D is perhaps TRBD1 or TRBD2 (6 bases each). V was shortened by 5 bases and J by 4 bases, with 11 bases between the two germline ends. Germline V gene sequence: CDR1 SGHAT, CDR2 FQNNGV. The CDR3 consists of 13 residues. The full variable domain, rest sourced from reference TRBV11-2 and TRBJ2-5, is EAGVAQSPRYKIIEKRQSVAFWCNPISGHATLYWYQQILGQGPKLLIQFQNNGVVDDSQLPKDRFSAERLKGVDSTLKIQPAKLEDSAVYLCASSRGRVETQYFGPGTRLLVL.